The following is a T cell receptor (beta chain) sequence with its context. In the original workflow: The authors estimated nucleated cell counts from reference gene primer amplification. The table came from immunoSEQ multiplex PCR; TCRdb's copy has only in-frame clones and leaves some out. V, J and clone size reflect that table, while D and trimming were determined from the DNA. Counted here are roughly 180,000 clones, roughly nine tenths occurring once; the ten biggest clones make up roughly 20%. This entry belongs to a study of blood T cell repertoires in COVID-19. Turning to the study itself: Samples taken during acute and convalescent COVID-19 were collected in the United States, Italy and Spain. PBMCs, B-cell-depleted T cells, or T cells were the source of the cDNA or gDNA that made up the material.

This CDR3 comprises 15 residues. The V gene's germline CDR1 is LGHNA and CDR2 YSLEER. Trimming took 4 bases from V and 0 from J, leaving 12 bases between them. The rearrangement joins TRBV4-3 to TRBJ1-1; no firm D call. This receptor was taken from a man aged 65 to 85 with active or convalescent COVID-19. The source material was peripheral blood. CDR3 in amino acids: CASSPALALNTEAFF. The CDR3 DNA reads as TGCGCCAGCAGCCCAGCTTTAGCATTGAACACTGAAGCTTTCTTT.